Below are 2 T cell receptor beta chains sequenced from a single sample in a study of blood T cell repertoires in COVID-19. TCRdb's copy holds only in-frame clones and misses some; the assay was immunoSEQ multiplex PCR. This sample has 55,000 or so clones, with about three quarters found just once. The sequencing sample was made of peripheral blood. These receptors were collected from a man aged 25-40 years with COVID-19, enrolled during active disease.

CDR3 DNA sequence: TGTGCCAGCAGTTCCACCGCCGGGACAGGACTCTACGAGCAGTACTTC. Translated, it gives CASSSTAGTGLYEQYF. The V and J genes are TRBV28 and TRBJ2-7; 8 bases align to TRBD1. Germline V gene sequence: CDR1 MDHEN, CDR2 SYDVKM. The junction had 11 bases not matched to a gene; V was cut back by 4 bases and J by 3 bases. The CDR3 sequence is 16 residues long.

The genes are TRBV7-6 and TRBJ2-1; TRBD1 matches 7 bases. Germline values: CDR1 SGHVS, CDR2 FNYEAQ. The CDR3 consists of 16 residues. With 1 base clipped from V and 4 bases from J, the junction kept 7 bases outside the gene matches. CDR3 sequence (DNA): TGTGCCAGCAGCTTAGAGGGGGCAGGCGGATACAATGAGCAGTTCTTC. Protein product: CASSLEGAGGYNEQFF. The variable domain in full, completed from reference TRBV7-6 and TRBJ2-1, reads GAGVSQSPRYKVTKRGQDVALRCDPISGHVSLYWYRQALGQGPEFLTYFNYEAQQDKSGLPNDRFSAERPEGSISTLTIQRTEQRDSAMYRCASSLEGAGGYNEQFFGPGTRLTVL.